This T cell receptor (beta chain) was captured by sequencing in a study of T cell repertoires in ileal Crohn's disease. This clone came up a few times. The antigen remains undetermined. Sequencing used immunoSEQ multiplex PCR; TCRdb keeps in-frame clones, though not all of them. The sample has several thousand clones, roughly 80% seen once. Findings and caveats of the study: Clonal expansions were more frequent in active smokers than non-smokers at surgery. Every patient over 26.8% clonality showed endoscopic recurrence.

Germline CDR1 reads MNHNS; CDR2 reads SASEGT. The J segment lost 7 bases and the V segment lost 2 bases, leaving 5 bases of the junction unmatched. The CDR3 consists of 15 residues. The rearrangement uses TRBV6-1 and TRBJ1-2; 12 nucleotides align to TRBD1. The TCR originated in an adult with Crohn's disease. Sequencing was done on a sample of ileal tissue. CDR3 coding DNA: TGTGCCAGCAGTGAAAGGGACAGGGGGCGCGGTGGCTACACCTTC. Translation: CASSERDRGRGGYTF.